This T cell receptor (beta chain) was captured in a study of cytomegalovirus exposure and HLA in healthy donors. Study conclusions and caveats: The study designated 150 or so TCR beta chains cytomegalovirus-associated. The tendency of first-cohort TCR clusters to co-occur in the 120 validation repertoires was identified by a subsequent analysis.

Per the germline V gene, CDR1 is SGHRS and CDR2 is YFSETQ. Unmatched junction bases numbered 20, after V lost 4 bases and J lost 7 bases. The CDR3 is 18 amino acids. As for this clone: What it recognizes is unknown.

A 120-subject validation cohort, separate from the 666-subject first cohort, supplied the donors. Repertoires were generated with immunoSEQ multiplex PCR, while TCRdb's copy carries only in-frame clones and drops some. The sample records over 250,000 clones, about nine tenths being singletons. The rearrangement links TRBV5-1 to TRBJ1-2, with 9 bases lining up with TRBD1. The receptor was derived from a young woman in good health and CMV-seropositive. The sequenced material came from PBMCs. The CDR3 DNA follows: TGCGCCAGCAGCCCCGACATGACAGGGGGGTTAGGAGTCGGTGGCTACACCTTC. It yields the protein CASSPDMTGGLGVGGYTF.